This TCR beta chain was identified during a study of siplizumab effects on memory and regulatory T cells. V was shortened by 4 bases and J by 2 bases, with 13 bases between the two germline ends. The CDR3 loop spans 15 amino acids. Germline V lookup: CDR1 SGHTA, CDR2 FQGNSA. Profiling relied on immunoSEQ multiplex PCR, and the TCRdb table lists in-frame clones only, not all of them. The repertoire includes some 100,000 clones, around 95% of them detected once, and around 0.031% sits in the top ten. This TCR was sampled from a human donor in good health. The chain has TRBV7-2 and TRBJ2-3; maybe TRBD1 (6 bases). The sequencing input was naive CD4+ T cells sorted from blood. The CDR3 region has the DNA TGTGCCAGCAGCTCCCCTAGGGGGACCACAGATACGCAGTATTTT. This encodes CASSSPRGTTDTQYF. The variable domain in full, completed from reference TRBV7-2 and TRBJ2-3, reads GAGVSQSPSNKVTEKGKDVELRCDPISGHTALYWYRQSLGQGLEFLIYFQGNSAPDKSGLPSDRFSAERTGGSVSTLTIQRTQQEDSAVYLCASSSPRGTTDTQYFGPGTRLTVL.